What follows describes a single T cell receptor beta chain. Its antigen is unidentified. Per germline, CDR1 SNHLY and CDR2 FYNNEI. CDR3 length equals 14 residues. With 6 bases clipped from V and 4 bases from J, the junction kept 2 bases outside the gene matches. The data originate from a study of cytomegalovirus exposure and HLA in healthy donors. Each donor's status was that of a healthy bone marrow donor. Findings of the study overall: For most subjects, TCR beta sequences were reported to predict HLA-A and HLA-B alleles with accuracy. Later findings reportedly placed an Asian-associated ancestry cluster below the approximately 670-donor mean for N-insertions. The likely explanation for a cluster of highly shared sequence variants was sequencing artifact.

The study ran its PCR with 60 Vbeta and 13 Jbeta primers. Profiling relied on immunoSEQ multiplex PCR, and the TCRdb table lists in-frame clones only, not all of them. The sample has 150,000 to 200,000 clones, 85% seen once; the top ten hold 2.3%. Specimen: PBMCs. This chain links TRBV2 with TRBJ2-2; 10 bases are shared with TRBD2. This sequence was found in a woman between 45 and 60 years old in good health and CMV-seronegative. The CDR3 reads CASRLAGGTGELFF. The CDR3 bases are TGTGCCAGCAGATTAGCGGGAGGCACCGGGGAGCTGTTTTTT.